Shown below are 20 T cell receptor beta chains from a single sample sequenced in a study of blood T cell repertoires in COVID-19. Sequencing was performed with immunoSEQ multiplex PCR; in TCRdb, only in-frame clones are kept and a portion is missing. Of 650,000 to 800,000 clones listed, 90% are singletons. The material sequenced was peripheral blood. The receptors come from a woman aged 18-29 years with acute or convalescent COVID-19.

The V gene is TRBV28, the J gene TRBJ2-7, with TRBD1 identical over 9 bases. CDR1 is MDHEN and CDR2 is SYDVKM in the germline V gene. With 5 bases clipped from V and 5 bases from J, the junction kept 10 bases outside the gene matches. The CDR3 totals 15 residues. This chain's CDR3 is CASSAPGQGLDEQYF. DNA of the CDR3: TGTGCCAGCAGTGCCCCGGGACAGGGCCTCGACGAGCAGTACTTC.

The chain links TRBV6-5 to TRBJ1-1, with D possibly being TRBD1 (6 bases). The CDR3 contains 13 residues. Looked up from germline, CDR1 is MNHEY and CDR2 is SVGAGI. V was shortened by 6 bases and J by 4 bases, with 12 bases between the two germline ends. CDR3 nucleotides: TGTGCCAGCAGGGACAGCTTCCGCACTGAAGCTTTCTTT. It translates to CASRDSFRTEAFF.

The chain couples TRBV5-6 to TRBJ1-2; maybe TRBD1 (6 bases). CDR1 is SGHDT and CDR2 is YYEEEE in the germline V gene. This CDR3 is built from 15 residues. Between the trimmed V and J ends, which lost 0 bases and 1 base, there was a span of 10 bases. CDR3 protein: CASSLDRAFNYGYTF. The CDR3 DNA reads TGTGCCAGCAGCTTGGACAGGGCCTTTAACTATGGCTACACCTTC.

As regards this clone: Within the sample, other DNA sequences also encode this same CDR3. J is TRBJ1-2 and V is TRBV6-6, with 9 bases matching TRBD1. Germline loops: CDR1 MNHNY, CDR2 SVGAGI (reference sequence). This CDR3 region has 14 residues. V dropped 5 bases and J dropped 2; count of bases not matched to a gene: 3. CDR3 region: CASSLGQGNYGYTF. The CDR3 nucleotides are TGTGCCAGCAGTCTGGGACAGGGCAACTATGGCTACACCTTC.

The chain has TRBV19 and TRBJ2-1, with 11 bases fitting TRBD2. The V and J ends lost 10 bases and 5 bases, in that order; junction bases with no gene match: 13. The CDR3 contains 16 residues. The germline CDR1 and CDR2 sequences are LNHDA and SQIVND (reference sequence). DNA for the CDR3: TGTGCCACCACTCGCCTAGCGGGGGGTCTTAACAATGAGCAGTTCTTC. Its protein is CATTRLAGGLNNEQFF. The full variable domain, its missing parts supplied by reference TRBV19 and TRBJ2-1, is DGGITQSPKYLFRKEGQNVTLSCEQNLNHDAMYWYRQDPGQGLRLIYYSQIVNDFQKGDIAEGYSVSREKKESFPLTVTSAQKNPTAFYLCATTRLAGGLNNEQFFGPGTRLTVL.

The chain has TRBV3-1 (or the pseudogene TRBV3-2) and TRBJ2-3; the D gene is possibly TRBD2 (5 bases). Germline V gene lookup returns CDR1 LGHDT and CDR2 YNNKEL (reference sequence). V was pared by 3 bases and J by 4 bases, with 11 bases between. The CDR3 is 14 residues long. This CDR3 is CASSQAGPPDTQYF. DNA of the CDR3: TGTGCCAGCAGCCAGGCGGGCCCCCCAGATACGCAGTATTTT.

J is TRBJ1-4 and V is TRBV6-5; 7 positions agree with TRBD1. CDR3 length: 15 residues. Germline CDR1 reads MNHEY; CDR2 reads SVGAGI. V lost 7 bases to trimming and J lost 8 bases; unmatched junction nucleotides: 13. CDR3 residues: CASISGQRGGEKLFF. CDR3 sequence (DNA): TGTGCCAGCATTTCGGGACAGCGAGGAGGAGAAAAACTGTTTTTT.

This chain uses TRBV2 with TRBJ1-1, with 7 bases identical to TRBD1. The J segment lost 5 bases and the V segment lost 0 bases, leaving 6 bases of the junction unmatched. Germline V gives CDR1 SNHLY, CDR2 FYNNEI. This CDR3 is 15 amino acids long. CDR3: CASSEAGRGSTEAFF. The CDR3 nucleotides read TGTGCCAGCAGTGAAGCGGGCAGGGGGAGTACTGAAGCTTTCTTT.

This chain uses TRBV4-3 with TRBJ2-2; perhaps TRBD1 as D (6 bases). The germline V gene encodes CDR1 LGHNA and CDR2 YSLEER. V lost 4 bases to trimming and J lost 4 bases, with 16 bases between them. The CDR3 contains 16 residues. CDR3 region: CASSPLLGGTTGELFF. The CDR3 region has the DNA TGCGCCAGCAGCCCGCTCCTAGGGGGAACCACCGGGGAGCTGTTTTTT.

The CDR3 bases are TGTGCCAGCAGCTCGGGTCGCTATACGCAGTATTTT. This gives the protein CASSSGRYTQYF. The gene calls are TRBV7-9 and TRBJ2-3, with unresolved D. Trimming left V 4 bases short and J 7 bases short, with 9 bases between. The CDR3 is 12 amino acids. From germline, CDR1 is SEHNR and CDR2 FQNEAQ (reference sequence).

The chain carries TRBV5-1 and TRBJ2-1; 8 positions match TRBD1. This CDR3 comprises 15 residues. With V trimmed by 4 bases and J by 5 bases, 8 bases remained unmatched. Germline loops: CDR1 SGHRS, CDR2 YFSETQ. In DNA form, the CDR3 reads TGCGCCAGCAGCCCAGGACAGGGTTCTCACAATGAGCAGTTCTTC. Residues: CASSPGQGSHNEQFF.

The chain combines TRBV5-1 with TRBJ1-1; D unclear. Germline V lookup: CDR1 SGHRS, CDR2 YFSETQ. The CDR3 totals 15 residues. V lost 2 bases, J lost 3 bases, and 14 bases lay in between. Here the CDR3 reads CASSFRTRPDTEAFF. The CDR3 DNA follows: TGCGCCAGCAGCTTTAGGACTAGGCCGGACACTGAAGCTTTCTTT.

The rearrangement links TRBV30 to TRBJ1-1; the match to TRBD1 covers 11 bases. Germline values: CDR1 GTSNPN, CDR2 SVGIG (reference sequence). This CDR3 has 16 amino acids. V lost 3 bases to trimming and J lost 2 bases; unmatched junction nucleotides: 8. CDR3 sequence: CAWRDRGRATNTEAFF. CDR3 sequence (DNA): TGTGCCTGGAGGGACAGGGGGCGAGCAACCAACACTGAAGCTTTCTTT. The full variable domain, with the rest looked up from reference TRBV30 and TRBJ1-1, is SQTIHQWPATLVQPVGSPLSLECTVEGTSNPNLYWYRQAAGRGLQLLFYSVGIGQISSEVPQNLSASRPQDRQFILSSKKLLLSDSGFYLCAWRDRGRATNTEAFFGQGTRLTVV.

This sequence joins TRBV11-3 and TRBJ2-1; TRBD1 agrees at 10 bases. Losses at the gene ends were 2 bases for V and 8 bases for J; bases not matched to a gene: 9. The CDR3 totals 16 residues. Germline V gives CDR1 SGHNT, CDR2 YENEEA. CDR3 DNA: TGTGCCAGCAGCTTATTACCGGGACAGGGGATACATGAGCAGTTCTTC. This gives the protein CASSLLPGQGIHEQFF.

This clone was seen a handful of times. The rearrangement joins TRBV10-1 to TRBJ1-1; 8 bases fit TRBD1. The CDR3 has 14 amino acids. Germline loops: CDR1 WNHNN, CDR2 SYGVQD (reference sequence). With 4 bases clipped from V and 7 bases from J, the junction kept 8 bases outside the gene matches. The CDR3 is CASSADRGRLEAFF. The CDR3 bases are TGCGCCAGCAGTGCCGACAGGGGTCGCCTTGAAGCTTTCTTT.

The chain carries TRBV10-3 and TRBJ1-4, with 8 bases that match TRBD1. CDR1 is ENHRY, CDR2 SYGVKD, per germline. V was clipped by 10 bases and J by 8 bases; unmatched bases: 9. The CDR3 loop spans 13 amino acids. CDR3 in amino acids: CATVDREGEKLFF. CDR3 DNA sequence: TGTGCCACCGTGGACAGGGAGGGGGAAAAACTGTTTTTT.

The V call is TRBV30, the J call TRBJ2-5; 9 positions agree with TRBD1. From germline, CDR1 is GTSNPN and CDR2 SVGIG (reference sequence). V shed 7 bases, J shed 5 bases, and the junction held 5 bases outside the gene matches. CDR3 length: 12 residues. The CDR3 DNA follows: TGTGCCTCGGGACAGGGAGGCGAGACCCAGTACTTC. As protein: CASGQGGETQYF.

V usage is TRBV29-1 and J usage is TRBJ1-1; 8 nucleotides match TRBD1. The J segment lost 3 bases and the V segment lost 6 bases, leaving 9 bases of the junction unmatched. CDR3 length equals 14 residues. Germline V CDR1 and CDR2: SQVTM, ANQGSEA. The CDR3 sequence is CSVDRGYYDTEAFF. In nucleotides, the CDR3 is TGCAGCGTAGACAGGGGCTATTACGACACTGAAGCTTTCTTT.

The V and J genes are TRBV4-2 and TRBJ2-5; 12 bases agree with TRBD2. V dropped 0 bases and J dropped 5; count of bases not matched to a gene: 7. The CDR3 length is 17 residues. Germline loops: CDR1 LGHNA, CDR2 YNFKEQ. CDR3 DNA: TGTGCCAGCAGCCAAGATCCGGGACTAGCGGGTTGGGAGACCCAGTACTTC. Translation: CASSQDPGLAGWETQYF.

The J gene is TRBJ1-5, the V gene TRBV2; 7 bases agree with TRBD1. Germline V gene sequence: CDR1 SNHLY, CDR2 FYNNEI. J was trimmed by 6 bases and V by 4 bases; bases with no gene match: 6. This CDR3 region has 14 residues. The CDR3 region is CASSVRRGSQPQHF. DNA of the CDR3: TGTGCCAGCAGTGTCCGCAGGGGGAGTCAGCCCCAGCATTTT.